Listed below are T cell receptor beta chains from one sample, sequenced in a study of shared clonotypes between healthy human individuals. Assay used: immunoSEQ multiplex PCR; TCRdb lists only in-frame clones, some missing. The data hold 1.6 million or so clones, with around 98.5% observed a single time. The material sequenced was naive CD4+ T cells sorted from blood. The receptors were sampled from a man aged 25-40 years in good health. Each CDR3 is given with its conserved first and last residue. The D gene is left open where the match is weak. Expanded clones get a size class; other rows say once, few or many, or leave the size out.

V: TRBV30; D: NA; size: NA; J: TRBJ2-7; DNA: TGTGCCTGGAGTCCAGGGAGTGACTCCTACGAGCAGTACTTC; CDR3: CAWSPGSDSYEQYF
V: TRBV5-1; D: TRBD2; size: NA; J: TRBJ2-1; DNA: TGCGCCAGCACGACTAGCGGGAGTTCCTACAATGAGCAGTTCTTC; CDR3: CASTTSGSSYNEQFF
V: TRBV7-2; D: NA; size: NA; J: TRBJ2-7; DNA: TGTGCCAGCAGCTTAGCGGGAGGGGGCGAGCAGTACTTC; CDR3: CASSLAGGGEQYF
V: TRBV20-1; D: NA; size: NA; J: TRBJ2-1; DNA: TGCAGTGCTAGTACGTACAATGAGCAGTTCTTC; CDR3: CSASTYNEQFF
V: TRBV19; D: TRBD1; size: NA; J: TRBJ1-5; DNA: TGTGCCAGTAGTATCTCTTCCGGGACAGGTAGCAATCAGCCCCAGCATTTT; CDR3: CASSISSGTGSNQPQHF
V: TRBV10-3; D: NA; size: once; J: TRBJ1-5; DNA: TGTGCATCCCGGGACATTAGCAATCAGCCCCAGCATTTT; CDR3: CASRDISNQPQHF
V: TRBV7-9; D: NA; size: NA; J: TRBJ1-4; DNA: TGTGCCAGCAGCTCCCCGGAAGCTACAACTAATGAAAAACTGTTTTTT; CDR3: CASSSPEATTNEKLFF
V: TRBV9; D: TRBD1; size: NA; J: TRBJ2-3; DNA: TGTGCCAGCAGCTTTAGGGGTAGGGGGCCCACAGATACGCAGTATTTT; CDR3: CASSFRGRGPTDTQYF
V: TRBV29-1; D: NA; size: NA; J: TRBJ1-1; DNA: TGCAGCGTTGGGCGAGGGATGAACACTGAAGCTTTCTTT; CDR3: CSVGRGMNTEAFF
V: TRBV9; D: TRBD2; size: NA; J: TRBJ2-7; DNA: TGTGCCAGCAGCGCCCTAAGCGGGAGGGGCTACGAGCAGTACTTC; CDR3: CASSALSGRGYEQYF
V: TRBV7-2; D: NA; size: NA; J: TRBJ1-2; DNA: TGTGCCAGCAGCGTACAGGGATCTTTTGGCTACACCTTC; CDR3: CASSVQGSFGYTF
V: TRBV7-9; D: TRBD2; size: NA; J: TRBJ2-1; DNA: TGTGCCAGCAGTCGAAGACTAGCGGAATACAATGAGCAGTTCTTC; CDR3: CASSRRLAEYNEQFF
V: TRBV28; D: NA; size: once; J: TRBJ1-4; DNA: TGTGCCGGCCGGAAGGGGCGGGAAAAACTGTTTTTT; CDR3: CAGRKGREKLFF
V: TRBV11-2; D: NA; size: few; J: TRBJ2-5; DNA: TGTGCCAGCAGCTTTCGGACACTACAAGAGACCCAGTACTTC; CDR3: CASSFRTLQETQYF
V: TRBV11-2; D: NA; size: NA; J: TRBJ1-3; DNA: TGTGCCAGCAGCTTCATTTCAGGGGCTAGAGGAAACACCATATATTTT; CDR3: CASSFISGARGNTIYF
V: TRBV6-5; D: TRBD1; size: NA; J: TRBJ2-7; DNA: TGTGCCAGCAGTTACTCGCCAGGGGGCGCCTACGAGCAGTACTTC; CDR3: CASSYSPGGAYEQYF
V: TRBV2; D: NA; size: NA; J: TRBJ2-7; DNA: TGTGCCAGCAGTGCAAACTTTCAGGGGCAATACTTC; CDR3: CASSANFQGQYF
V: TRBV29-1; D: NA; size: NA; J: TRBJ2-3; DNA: TGCAGCGTTGAAGACCGGGGGACAGACAAGCAGTATTTT; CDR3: CSVEDRGTDKQYF
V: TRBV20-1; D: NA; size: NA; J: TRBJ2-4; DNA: TGCAGTGCTAGTGAGTGGTGGATTCAGTACTTC; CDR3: CSASEWWIQYF
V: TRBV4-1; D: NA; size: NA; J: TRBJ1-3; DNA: TGCGCCAGCAGCCCCCGAGGAGGGAACTCTGGAAACACCATATATTTT; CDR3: CASSPRGGNSGNTIYF
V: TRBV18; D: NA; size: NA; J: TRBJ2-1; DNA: TGTGCCAGCTTTGCGACTAAGGGTTACAATGAGCAGTTCTTC; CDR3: CASFATKGYNEQFF
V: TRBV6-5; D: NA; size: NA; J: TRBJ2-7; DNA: TGTGCCAGCAGTTTCCCGGACGGGAGCGGGGAGCAGTACTTC; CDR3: CASSFPDGSGEQYF
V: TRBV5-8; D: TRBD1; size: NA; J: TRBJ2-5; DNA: TGTGCCAGCAGCCCGGGACAGCCGTCGTGGGAGACCCAGTACTTC; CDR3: CASSPGQPSWETQYF
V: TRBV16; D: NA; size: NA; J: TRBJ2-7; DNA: TGTGCCAGCAGCCAATCTCTCGCGGTTTTCACGGACAGCTCCTACGAGCAGTACTTC; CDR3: CASSQSLAVFTDSSYEQYF
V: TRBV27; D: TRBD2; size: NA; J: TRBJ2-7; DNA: TGTGCCAGCAGTCCTACCAGACCGGGACTAGCGGGAGAGGAGCAGTACTTC; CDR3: CASSPTRPGLAGEEQYF
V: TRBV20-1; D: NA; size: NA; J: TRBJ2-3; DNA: TGCAGTGCTGGACCCTCCGATACGCAGTATTTT; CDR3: CSAGPSDTQYF
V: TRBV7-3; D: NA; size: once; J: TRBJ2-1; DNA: TGTGCCAGCAGCCCTTCAGTGCACAATGAGCAGTTCTTC; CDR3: CASSPSVHNEQFF
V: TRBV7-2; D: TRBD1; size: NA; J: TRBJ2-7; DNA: TGTGCCAGCAGCTTAGCGGGGGACAGAGACTACGAGCAGTACTTC; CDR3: CASSLAGDRDYEQYF
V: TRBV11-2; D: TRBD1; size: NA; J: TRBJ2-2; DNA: TGTGCCAGCAGCTTAGGACCGTGGGGGACAGGGGTGAACACCGGGGAGCTGTTTTTT; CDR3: CASSLGPWGTGVNTGELFF
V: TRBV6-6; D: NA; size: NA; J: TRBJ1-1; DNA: TGTGCCAGCACCATAGCCGGGAACACTGAAGCTTTCTTT; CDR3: CASTIAGNTEAFF
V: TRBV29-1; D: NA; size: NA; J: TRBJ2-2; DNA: TGCAGCGTTGCCGGGACAATCGCCGGGGAGCTGTTTTTT; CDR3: CSVAGTIAGELFF
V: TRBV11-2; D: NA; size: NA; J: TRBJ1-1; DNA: TGTGCCAGCAGCCCCCGGGACGGAAAAGGCACTGAAGCTTTCTTT; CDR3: CASSPRDGKGTEAFF
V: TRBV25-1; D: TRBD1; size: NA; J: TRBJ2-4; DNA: TGTGCCAGCACCGACCCTGACAGGGCTGACAAAAACATTCAGTACTTC; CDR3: CASTDPDRADKNIQYF
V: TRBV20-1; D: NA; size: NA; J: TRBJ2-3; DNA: TGCAGTGCTAAAACGGGAGATACGCAGTATTTT; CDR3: CSAKTGDTQYF
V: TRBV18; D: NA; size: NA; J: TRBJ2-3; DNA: TGTGCCAGCTCACCACCCGGGGGCACAGATACGCAGTATTTT; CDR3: CASSPPGGTDTQYF
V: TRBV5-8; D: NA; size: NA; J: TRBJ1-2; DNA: TGTGCCAGCAGCTTGCAGGGCGATTACGACTATGGCTACACCTTC; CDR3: CASSLQGDYDYGYTF
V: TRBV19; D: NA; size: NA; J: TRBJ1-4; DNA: TGTGCCAGTAGTATATTGGCCGCTAAGATTGAGAAACTGTTTTTT; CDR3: CASSILAAKIEKLFF
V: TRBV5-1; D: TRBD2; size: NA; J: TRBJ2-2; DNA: TGCGCCAGCAGCTTGACTAGCGCCCCCGGGGAGCTGTTTTTT; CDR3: CASSLTSAPGELFF
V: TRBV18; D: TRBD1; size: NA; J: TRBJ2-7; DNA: TGTGCCAGCTCACCAACAGGGGCCGAGCAGTACTTC; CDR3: CASSPTGAEQYF
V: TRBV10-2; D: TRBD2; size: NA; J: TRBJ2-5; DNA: TGCGCCAGCAGTGACACCGGGGGGGAGACCCAGTACTTC; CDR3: CASSDTGGETQYF
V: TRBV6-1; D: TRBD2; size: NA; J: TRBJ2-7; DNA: TGTGCCAGCAGGGTAGCGGGAGGGAACGAGCAGTACTTC; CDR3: CASRVAGGNEQYF
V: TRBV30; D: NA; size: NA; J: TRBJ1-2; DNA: TGTGCCCGGGGGCCCTATGGCTACACCTTC; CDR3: CARGPYGYTF
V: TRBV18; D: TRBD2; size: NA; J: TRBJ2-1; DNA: TGTGCCAGCTCACCGCGAGCGGGACCATACAATGAGCAGTTCTTC; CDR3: CASSPRAGPYNEQFF
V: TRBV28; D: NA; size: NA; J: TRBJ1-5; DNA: TGTGCCAGCACCCCCTTATCCGACAGAGACAATCAGCCCCAGCATTTT; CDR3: CASTPLSDRDNQPQHF
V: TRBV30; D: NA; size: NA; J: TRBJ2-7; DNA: TGTGCCTGGAGTCTACGAGGGGACGGCGAGCAGTACTTC; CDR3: CAWSLRGDGEQYF
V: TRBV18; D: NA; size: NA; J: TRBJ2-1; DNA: TGTGCCAGCTCACCGCGGGAAACCAATGAGCAGTTCTTC; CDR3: CASSPRETNEQFF
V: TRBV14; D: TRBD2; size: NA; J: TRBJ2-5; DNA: TGTGCCACCCCCGGTGGACTAGCGGGAGGGGAAGAGACCCAGTACTTC; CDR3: CATPGGLAGGEETQYF
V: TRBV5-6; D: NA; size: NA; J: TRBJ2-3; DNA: TGTGCCAGCAGCTTGTATGCCCGAGAATTTAGCACAGATACGCAGTATTTT; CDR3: CASSLYAREFSTDTQYF